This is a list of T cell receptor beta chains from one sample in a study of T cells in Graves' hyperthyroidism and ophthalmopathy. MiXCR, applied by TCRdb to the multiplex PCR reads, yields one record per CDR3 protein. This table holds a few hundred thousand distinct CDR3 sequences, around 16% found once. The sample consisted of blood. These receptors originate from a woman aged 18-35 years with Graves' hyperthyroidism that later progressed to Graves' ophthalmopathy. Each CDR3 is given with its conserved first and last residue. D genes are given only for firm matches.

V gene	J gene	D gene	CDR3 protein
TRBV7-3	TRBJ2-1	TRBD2	CASSFHPGLEAYNEQFF
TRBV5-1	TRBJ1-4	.	CASSSSGERGEKLFF
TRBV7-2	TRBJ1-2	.	CASSLDGWGDYGYTF
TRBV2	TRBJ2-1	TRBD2	CASSRGLAGTEQFF
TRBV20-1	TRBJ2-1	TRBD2	CSARRTSGFHNEQFF
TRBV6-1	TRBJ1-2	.	CASNARGGPTYGYTF
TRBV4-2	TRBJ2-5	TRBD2	CASSQDASGNGETQYF
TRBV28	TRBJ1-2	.	CASRLDRPNYGYTF
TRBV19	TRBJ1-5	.	CASSGQGSNQPQHF
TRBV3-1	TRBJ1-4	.	CASSQDLIQGAGKLFF
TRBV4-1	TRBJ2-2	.	CASSRSRDNADTGELFF
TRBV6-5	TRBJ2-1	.	CASSYLRNGANEQFF
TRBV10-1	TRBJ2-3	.	CASSQTPGGTDTQYF
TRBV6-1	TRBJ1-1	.	CASSEAPAAFF